This TCR beta chain stems from a study of tumour-infiltrating T cells in Burkitt lymphoma. The wider study: This cohort included all epidemiological subtypes of Burkitt lymphoma. Survival, overall and progression-free, tracked with productive clonality. The study, taken as a whole, reports: Several public clonotypes were shared across many Burkitt lymphoma patients.

V lost 3 bases, J lost 2 bases, and 0 bases stayed unmatched. This CDR3 region has 12 residues. Germline V gene data show CDR1 as SQVTM and CDR2 as ANQGSEA. The assay was immunoSEQ multiplex PCR, and TCRdb's table has in-frame clones only and misses some. The sample holds approximately 3,500 clones, under 25% seen once. Only a few counts were recorded for this clone. Its antigen is still unknown. Sequencing was performed on tumor tissue. The TCR originated in a human donor with Burkitt lymphoma. The chain recombines TRBV29-1 with TRBJ2-5; 7 nucleotides agree with TRBD2. The CDR3: CSVDGGQETQYF. The CDR3 DNA reads as TGCAGCGTTGACGGGGGGCAAGAGACCCAGTACTTC.